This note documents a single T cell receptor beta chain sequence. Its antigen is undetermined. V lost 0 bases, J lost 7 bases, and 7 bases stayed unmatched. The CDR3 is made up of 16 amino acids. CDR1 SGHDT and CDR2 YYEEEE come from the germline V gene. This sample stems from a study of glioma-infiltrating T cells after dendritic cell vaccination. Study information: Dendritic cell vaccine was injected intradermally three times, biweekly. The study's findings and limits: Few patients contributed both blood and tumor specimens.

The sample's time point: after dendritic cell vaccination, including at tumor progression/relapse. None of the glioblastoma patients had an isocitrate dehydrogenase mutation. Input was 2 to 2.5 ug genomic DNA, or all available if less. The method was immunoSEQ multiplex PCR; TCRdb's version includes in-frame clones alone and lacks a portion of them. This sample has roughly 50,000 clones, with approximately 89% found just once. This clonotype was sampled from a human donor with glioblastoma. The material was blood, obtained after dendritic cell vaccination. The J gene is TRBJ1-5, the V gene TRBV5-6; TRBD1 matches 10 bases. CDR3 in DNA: TGTGCCAGCAGCTTGGGCGGGGGGACAGGGGACCAGCCCCAGCATTTT. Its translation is CASSLGGGTGDQPQHF.